The 6 T cell receptor beta chains reported below all come from one sample, sequenced in a study of T cell repertoires in cytomegalovirus infection. TCRdb re-called the reads through MiXCR, storing one row per CDR3 protein. Of about 110,000 distinct CDR3 sequences in the sample, roughly 40% were seen once. Antigens for these TCRs are unknown. This specimen was CD8+ T cells from cultured PBMCs, taken from culture after CMV antigen stimulation. The receptors were sampled from a human donor in good health (CMV status not recorded). Some clones in this sample may be carry-over from other donors' samples.

This rearrangement joins TRBV20-1 to TRBJ2-5, with D perhaps TRBD2 (6 bases). CDR1 is DFQATT and CDR2 is SNEGSKA in the germline V gene (reference sequence). With 7 bases removed from V and 5 bases from J, the gap between germline ends came to 14 bases. There are 12 residues in the CDR3. The CDR3 loop reads CSGPKEGETQYF. DNA of the CDR3: TGCAGTGGCCCAAAGGAGGGGGAGACCCAGTACTTC.

At least ten counts were recorded for this clonotype. The V call is TRBV7-9, the J call TRBJ2-3; no clear D gene. V lost 4 bases to trimming and J lost 0 bases, with 5 bases between them. Germline loops: CDR1 SEHNR, CDR2 FQNEAQ (reference sequence). The CDR3 loop spans 13 amino acids. CDR3 loop: CASSSISTDTQYF. The DNA for the CDR3 is TGTGCCAGCAGCTCGATAAGCACAGATACGCAGTATTTT.

This clonotype was counted many times. The chain joins TRBV7-2 to TRBJ2-1; D may be TRBD2 (6 bases). CDR1 is SGHTA and CDR2 is FQGNSA in the germline V gene. Trimming took 1 base from V and 6 from J, leaving 13 bases between them. The CDR3 spans 15 residues. CDR3 sequence (DNA): TGTGCCAGCAGCTTAGGGCGGGGATCTCCCAATGAGCAGTTCTTC. Its translation: CASSLGRGSPNEQFF.

The rearrangement links TRBV6-6 to TRBJ2-3, with 8 bases aligning to TRBD2. CDR1 and CDR2 (germline): MNHNY, SVGAGI (reference sequence). The CDR3 consists of 15 residues. Germline trimming cut 6 bases from V and 10 bases from J; bases unmatched to any gene: 15. The CDR3 reads CASSPGGGGKRSQYF. Written as DNA, the CDR3 is TGTGCCAGCAGCCCGGGAGGGGGGGGGAAGCGGTCGCAGTATTTT.

This clonotype was detected only a few times. The V gene is TRBV28, the J gene TRBJ2-6; possibly TRBD1 for D (5 bases). There are 16 residues in the CDR3. Trimming removed 10 bases at V and 1 base at J, with 17 bases between. CDR1 MDHEN and CDR2 SYDVKM come from the germline V gene. The CDR3 DNA sequence: TGTGCCATTAGCAGGGCCCCTATATCTGGGGCCAACGTCCTGACTTTC. Translating it yields CAISRAPISGANVLTF. The full variable domain, with the rest looked up from reference TRBV28 and TRBJ2-6, is DVKVTQSSRYLVKRTGEKVFLECVQDMDHENMFWYRQDPGLGLRLIYFSYDVKMKEKGDIPEGYSVSREKKERFSLILESASTNQTSMYLCAISRAPISGANVLTFGAGSRLTVL.

The rearrangement uses TRBV5-1 and TRBJ2-5; 12 positions match TRBD2. Losses at the gene ends were 2 bases for V and 2 bases for J; bases not matched to a gene: 13. Germline V gene sequence: CDR1 SGHRS, CDR2 YFSETQ. The CDR3 runs 19 residues. CDR3: CASSFPTSGGTLLQETQYF. CDR3 nucleotides: TGCGCCAGCAGCTTCCCTACTAGCGGGGGGACCTTACTTCAAGAGACCCAGTACTTC.